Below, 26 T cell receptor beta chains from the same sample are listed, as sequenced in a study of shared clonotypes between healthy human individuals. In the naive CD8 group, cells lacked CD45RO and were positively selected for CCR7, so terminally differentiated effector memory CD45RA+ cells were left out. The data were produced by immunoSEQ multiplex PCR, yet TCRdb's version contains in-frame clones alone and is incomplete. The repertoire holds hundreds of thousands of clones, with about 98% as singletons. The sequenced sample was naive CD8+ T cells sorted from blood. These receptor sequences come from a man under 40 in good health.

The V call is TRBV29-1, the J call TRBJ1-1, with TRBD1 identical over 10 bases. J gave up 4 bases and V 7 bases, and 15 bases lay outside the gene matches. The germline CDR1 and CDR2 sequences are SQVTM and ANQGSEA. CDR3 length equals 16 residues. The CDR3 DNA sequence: TGCAGCGCTTACCCGACAGGGGGCTATGAGGGCACTGAAGCTTTCTTT. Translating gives CSAYPTGGYEGTEAFF. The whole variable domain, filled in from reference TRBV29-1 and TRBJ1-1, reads SAVISQKPSRDICQRGTSLTIQCQVDSQVTMMFWYRQQPGQSLTLIATANQGSEATYESGFVIDKFPISRPNLTFSTLTVSNMSPEDSSIYLCSAYPTGGYEGTEAFFGQGTRLTVV.

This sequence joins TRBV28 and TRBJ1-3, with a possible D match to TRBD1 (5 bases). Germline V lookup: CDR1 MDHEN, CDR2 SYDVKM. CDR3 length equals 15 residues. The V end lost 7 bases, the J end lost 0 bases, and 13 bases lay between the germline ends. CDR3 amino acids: CASTMGDSSGNTIYF. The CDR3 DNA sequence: TGTGCCAGCACTATGGGGGACTCCTCTGGAAACACCATATATTTT. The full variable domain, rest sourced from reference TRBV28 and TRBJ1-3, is DVKVTQSSRYLVKRTGEKVFLECVQDMDHENMFWYRQDPGLGLRLIYFSYDVKMKEKGDIPEGYSVSREKKERFSLILESASTNQTSMYLCASTMGDSSGNTIYFGEGSWLTVV.

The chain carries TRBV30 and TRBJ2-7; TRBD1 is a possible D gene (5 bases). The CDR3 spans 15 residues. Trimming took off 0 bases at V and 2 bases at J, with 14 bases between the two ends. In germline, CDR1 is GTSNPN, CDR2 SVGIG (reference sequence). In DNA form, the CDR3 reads TGTGCCTGGAGTGTAAGGGCGCAGGGCACCTACGAGCAGTACTTC. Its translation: CAWSVRAQGTYEQYF.

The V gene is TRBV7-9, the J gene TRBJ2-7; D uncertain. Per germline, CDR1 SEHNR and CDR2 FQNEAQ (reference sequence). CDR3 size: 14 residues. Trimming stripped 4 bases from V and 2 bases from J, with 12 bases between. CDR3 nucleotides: TGTGCCAGCAGCTCGGAGACCCAAGCCTACGAGCAGTACTTC. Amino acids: CASSSETQAYEQYF.

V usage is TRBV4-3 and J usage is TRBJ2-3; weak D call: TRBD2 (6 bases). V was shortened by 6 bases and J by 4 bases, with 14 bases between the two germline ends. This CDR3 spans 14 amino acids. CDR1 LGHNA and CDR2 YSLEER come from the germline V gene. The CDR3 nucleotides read TGCGCCAGCAGTACATATTCGGGAGCAGATACGCAGTATTTT. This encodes CASSTYSGADTQYF.

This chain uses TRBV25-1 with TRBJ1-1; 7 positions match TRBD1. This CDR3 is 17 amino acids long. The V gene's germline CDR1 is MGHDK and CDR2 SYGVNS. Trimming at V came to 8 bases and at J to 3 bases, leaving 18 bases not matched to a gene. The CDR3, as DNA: TGTGCCAGCCTTTTGGGGGACAGTTTGGTCGATTACACTGAAGCTTTCTTT. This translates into CASLLGDSLVDYTEAFF.

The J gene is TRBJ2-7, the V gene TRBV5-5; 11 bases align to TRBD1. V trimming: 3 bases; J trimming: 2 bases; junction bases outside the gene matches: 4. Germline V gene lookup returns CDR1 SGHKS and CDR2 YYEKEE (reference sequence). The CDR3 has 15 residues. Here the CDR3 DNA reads TGTGCCAGCAGCTGGACAGGGGGCTCAACCTACGAGCAGTACTTC. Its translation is CASSWTGGSTYEQYF. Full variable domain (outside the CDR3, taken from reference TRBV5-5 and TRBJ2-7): DAGVTQSPTHLIKTRGQQVTLRCSPISGHKSVSWYQQVLGQGPQFIFQYYEKEERGRGNFPDRFSARQFPNYSSELNVNALLLGDSALYLCASSWTGGSTYEQYFGPGTRLTVT.

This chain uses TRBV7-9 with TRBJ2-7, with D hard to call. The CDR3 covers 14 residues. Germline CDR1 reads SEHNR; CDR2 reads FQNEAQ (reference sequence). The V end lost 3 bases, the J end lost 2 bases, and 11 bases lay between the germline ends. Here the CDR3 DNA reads TGTGCCAGCAGCTTCCAGCAGAGAGCCTACGAGCAGTACTTC. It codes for CASSFQQRAYEQYF.

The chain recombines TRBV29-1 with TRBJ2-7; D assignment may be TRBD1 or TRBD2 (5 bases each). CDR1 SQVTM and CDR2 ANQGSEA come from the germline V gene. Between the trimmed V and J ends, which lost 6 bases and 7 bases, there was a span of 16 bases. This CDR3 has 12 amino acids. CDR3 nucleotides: TGCAGCGTCTGGGACGAGTCTCGGGAGCAGTACTTC. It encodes CSVWDESREQYF.

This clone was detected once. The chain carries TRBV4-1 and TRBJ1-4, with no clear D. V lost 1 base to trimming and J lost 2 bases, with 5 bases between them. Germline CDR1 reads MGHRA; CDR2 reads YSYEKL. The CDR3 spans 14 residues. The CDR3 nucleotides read TGCGCCAGCAGCCAAGGGTTGACTAATGAAAAACTGTTTTTT. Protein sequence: CASSQGLTNEKLFF.

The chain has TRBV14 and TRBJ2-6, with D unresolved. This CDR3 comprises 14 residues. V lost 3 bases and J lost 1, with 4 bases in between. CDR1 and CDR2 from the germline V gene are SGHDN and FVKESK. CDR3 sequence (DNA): TGTGCCAGCAGCCACGCGTCTGGGGCCAACGTCCTGACTTTC. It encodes CASSHASGANVLTF.

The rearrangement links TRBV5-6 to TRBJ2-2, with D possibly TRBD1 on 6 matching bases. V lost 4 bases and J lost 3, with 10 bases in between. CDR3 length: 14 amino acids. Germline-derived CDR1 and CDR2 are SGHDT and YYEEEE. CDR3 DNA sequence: TGTGCCAGCAGCCCCACAGGGCACACCGGGGAGCTGTTTTTT. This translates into CASSPTGHTGELFF.

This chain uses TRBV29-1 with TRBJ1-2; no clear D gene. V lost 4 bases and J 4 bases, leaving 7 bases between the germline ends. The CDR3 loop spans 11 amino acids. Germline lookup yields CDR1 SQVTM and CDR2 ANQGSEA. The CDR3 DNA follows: TGCAGCGTTGTCCTAGGCTATGGCTACACCTTC. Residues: CSVVLGYGYTF.

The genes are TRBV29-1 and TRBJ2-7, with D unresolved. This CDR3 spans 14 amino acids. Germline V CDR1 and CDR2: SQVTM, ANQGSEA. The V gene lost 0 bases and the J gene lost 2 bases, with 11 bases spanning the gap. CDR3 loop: CSVEDRGETYEQYF. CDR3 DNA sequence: TGCAGCGTTGAAGATCGAGGAGAAACCTACGAGCAGTACTTC.

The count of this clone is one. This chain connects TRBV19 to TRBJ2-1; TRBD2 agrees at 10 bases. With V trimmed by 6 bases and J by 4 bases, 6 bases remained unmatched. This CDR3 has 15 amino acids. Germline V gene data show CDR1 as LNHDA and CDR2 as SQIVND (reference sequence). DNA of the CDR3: TGTGCCAGTAGCAACGAGCGGGAGGGATACAATGAGCAGTTCTTC. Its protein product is CASSNEREGYNEQFF.

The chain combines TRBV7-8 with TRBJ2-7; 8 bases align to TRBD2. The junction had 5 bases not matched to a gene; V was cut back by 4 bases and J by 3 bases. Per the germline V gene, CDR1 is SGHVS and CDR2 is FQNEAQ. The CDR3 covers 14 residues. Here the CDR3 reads CASSSHTSGYEQYF. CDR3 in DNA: TGTGCCAGCAGCTCTCATACTAGCGGCTACGAGCAGTACTTC.

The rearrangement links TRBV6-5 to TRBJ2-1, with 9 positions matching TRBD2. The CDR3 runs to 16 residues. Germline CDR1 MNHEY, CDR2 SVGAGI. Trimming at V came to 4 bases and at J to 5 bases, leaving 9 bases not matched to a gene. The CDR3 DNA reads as TGTGCCAGCAGTTTATTAGCGGGAGACAAAGACAATGAGCAGTTCTTC. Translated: CASSLLAGDKDNEQFF.

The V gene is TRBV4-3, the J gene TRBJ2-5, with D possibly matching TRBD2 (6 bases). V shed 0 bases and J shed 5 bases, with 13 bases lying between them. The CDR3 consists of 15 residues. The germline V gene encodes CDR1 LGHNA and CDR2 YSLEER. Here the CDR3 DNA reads TGCGCCAGCAGCCAAGATTCTTCTAGCGTGGAGACCCAGTACTTC. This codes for CASSQDSSSVETQYF.

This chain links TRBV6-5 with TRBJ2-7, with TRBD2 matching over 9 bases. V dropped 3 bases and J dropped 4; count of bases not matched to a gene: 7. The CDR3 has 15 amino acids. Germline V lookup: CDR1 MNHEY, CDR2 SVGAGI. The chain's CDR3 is CASSYEVAGAYEQYF. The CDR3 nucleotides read TGTGCCAGCAGTTATGAGGTAGCGGGAGCATACGAGCAGTACTTC.

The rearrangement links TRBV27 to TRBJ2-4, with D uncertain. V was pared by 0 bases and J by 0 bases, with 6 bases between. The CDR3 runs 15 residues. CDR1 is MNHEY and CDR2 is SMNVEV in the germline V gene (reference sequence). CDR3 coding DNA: TGTGCCAGCAGTTTATCCGACCTAGCCAAAAACATTCAGTACTTC. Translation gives CASSLSDLAKNIQYF.

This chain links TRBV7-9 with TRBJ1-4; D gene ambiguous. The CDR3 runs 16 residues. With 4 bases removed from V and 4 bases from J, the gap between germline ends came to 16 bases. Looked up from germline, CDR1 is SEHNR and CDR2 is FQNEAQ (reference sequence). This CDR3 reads CASSSDPAQSNEKLFF. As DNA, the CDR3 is TGTGCCAGCAGCTCTGACCCGGCCCAGAGTAATGAAAAACTGTTTTTT.

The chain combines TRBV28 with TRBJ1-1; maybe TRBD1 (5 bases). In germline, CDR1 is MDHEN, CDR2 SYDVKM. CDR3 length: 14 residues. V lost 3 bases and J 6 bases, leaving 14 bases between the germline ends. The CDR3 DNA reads TGTGCCAGCAGTTTGGGGCAGGGAGGTCCTGAAGCTTTCTTT. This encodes CASSLGQGGPEAFF. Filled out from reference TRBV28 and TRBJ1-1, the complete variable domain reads DVKVTQSSRYLVKRTGEKVFLECVQDMDHENMFWYRQDPGLGLRLIYFSYDVKMKEKGDIPEGYSVSREKKERFSLILESASTNQTSMYLCASSLGQGGPEAFFGQGTRLTVV.

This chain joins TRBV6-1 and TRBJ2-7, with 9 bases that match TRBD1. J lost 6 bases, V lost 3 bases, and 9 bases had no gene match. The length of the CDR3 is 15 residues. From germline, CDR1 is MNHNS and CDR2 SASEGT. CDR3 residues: CASSEDPGTGSEQYF. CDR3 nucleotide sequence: TGTGCCAGCAGTGAGGATCCCGGGACAGGGTCCGAGCAGTACTTC.

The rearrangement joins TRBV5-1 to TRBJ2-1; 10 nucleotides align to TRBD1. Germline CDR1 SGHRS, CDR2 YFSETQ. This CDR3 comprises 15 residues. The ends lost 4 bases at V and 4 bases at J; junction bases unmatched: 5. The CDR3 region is CASSRRGQGYNEQFF. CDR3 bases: TGCGCCAGCAGCAGGCGGGGACAGGGGTACAATGAGCAGTTCTTC.

CDR3 in DNA: TGCGCCAGCAGCCAACTCGAGACAGGGAATGAAAAACTGTTTTTT. As protein: CASSQLETGNEKLFF. The rearrangement links TRBV4-1 to TRBJ1-4; 7 bases map to TRBD1. This CDR3 region has 15 residues. Looked up from germline, CDR1 is MGHRA and CDR2 is YSYEKL. Germline trimming cut 2 bases from V and 5 bases from J; bases unmatched to any gene: 5.

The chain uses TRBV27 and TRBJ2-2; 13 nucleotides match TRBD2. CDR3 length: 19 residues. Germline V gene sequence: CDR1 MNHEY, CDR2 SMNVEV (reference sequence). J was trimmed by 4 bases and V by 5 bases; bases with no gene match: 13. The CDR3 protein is CASSTARTSGRSSTGELFF. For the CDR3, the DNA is TGTGCCAGCAGTACCGCCCGGACTAGCGGGAGAAGTAGCACCGGGGAGCTGTTTTTT.